This is a list of T cell receptor beta chains from one sample in a study of shared clonotypes between healthy human individuals. The repertoire was sequenced with immunoSEQ multiplex PCR; TCRdb's copy has only in-frame clones and lacks some. This table holds about 2,100,000 clones, 93% found once. The specimen sequenced was naive CD8+ T cells from PBMCs. The receptor source for this set is a young man in good health. Some clones in this sample may be carry-over from other donors' samples. Each CDR3 is given with its conserved first and last residue. The order of the fields is clone size, J gene, D gene, V gene, CDR3 protein, CDR3 DNA. The D gene is left open where the match is weak. The listing skips clone size in some rows; elsewhere it reads once, few, many or a size class.

>NA|TRBJ1-1|NA|TRBV6-5
CASRKTGLNTEAFF
TGTGCCAGCAGAAAAACAGGGTTGAACACTGAAGCTTTCTTT
>once|TRBJ2-7|TRBD2|TRBV4-2
CASSQGLETSGSSEQYF
TGTGCCAGCAGCCAAGGTCTTGAGACTAGCGGGAGTTCCGAGCAGTACTTC
>NA|TRBJ2-1|NA|TRBV7-9
CASSAGTGEQFF
TGTGCCAGCAGCGCGGGGACCGGTGAGCAGTTCTTC
>NA|TRBJ1-2|NA|TRBV29-1
CSVEPPGGVYGYTF
TGCAGCGTTGAACCACCGGGAGGGGTTTACGGCTACACCTTC
>NA|TRBJ2-7|NA|TRBV27
CASSPYSGTLSYEQYF
TGTGCCAGCAGTCCCTACTCCGGGACCCTATCCTACGAGCAGTACTTC
>NA|TRBJ2-1|NA|TRBV11-2
CASSLASLANNEQFF
TGTGCCAGCAGCTTAGCGAGCCTAGCTAACAATGAGCAGTTCTTC
>NA|TRBJ2-3|NA|TRBV27
CASSFYPLGGVGTDTQYF
TGTGCCAGCAGTTTTTACCCCCTTGGGGGAGTGGGCACAGATACGCAGTATTTT
>NA|TRBJ2-1|NA|TRBV7-9
CASSLALSGLHLDNEQFF
TGTGCCAGCAGCTTAGCGTTGTCGGGCCTCCATTTAGACAATGAGCAGTTCTTC
>NA|TRBJ2-7|NA|TRBV27
CASSLAGYIYEQYF
TGTGCCAGCAGTTTAGCTGGCTACATCTACGAGCAGTACTTC
>NA|TRBJ2-6|NA|TRBV28
CASTISRSGANVLTF
TGTGCCAGCACCATAAGTCGATCTGGGGCCAACGTCCTGACTTTC
>once|TRBJ2-7|NA|TRBV5-4
CASSLGTVYEQYF
TGTGCCAGCAGCTTGGGGACAGTCTACGAGCAGTACTTC
>NA|TRBJ2-7|NA|TRBV6-1
CASSPRLVYEQYF
TGTGCCAGCAGTCCCCGGTTAGTGTACGAGCAGTACTTC
>once|TRBJ2-2|NA|TRBV6-1
CASSEDGGIHGELFF
TGTGCCAGCAGTGAAGATGGGGGAATCCACGGGGAGCTGTTTTTT
>NA|TRBJ1-1|NA|TRBV6-5
CASSYSRTANTEAFF
TGTGCCAGCAGTTACTCAAGGACGGCGAACACTGAAGCTTTCTTT
>NA|TRBJ1-2|NA|TRBV5-4
CASSLLETGIYGYTF
TGTGCCAGCAGCCTCCTGGAAACAGGGATCTATGGCTACACCTTC
>NA|TRBJ1-4|NA|TRBV9
CASSVGAGQIEKLFF
TGTGCCAGCAGCGTAGGGGCGGGTCAAATCGAAAAACTGTTTTTT
>once|TRBJ2-3|TRBD2|TRBV28
CASSSFRLAGGGDTQYF
TGTGCCAGCAGTTCCTTTAGACTAGCGGGAGGGGGAGATACGCAGTATTTT
>NA|TRBJ2-7|NA|TRBV19
CASSIERGIVYEQYF
TGTGCCAGTAGTATAGAACGAGGGATTGTCTACGAGCAGTACTTC
>once|TRBJ2-3|NA|TRBV28
CASSLAARADTQYF
TGTGCCAGCAGTTTAGCGGCACGGGCAGATACGCAGTATTTT
>NA|TRBJ2-7|NA|TRBV7-4
CASSLAVQPPYEQYF
TGTGCCAGCAGCTTAGCTGTACAACCGCCCTACGAGCAGTACTTC
>NA|TRBJ2-7|NA|TRBV28
CASSFGGNPYEQYF
TGTGCCAGCAGTTTTGGAGGGAATCCCTACGAGCAGTACTTC
>NA|TRBJ2-2|NA|TRBV13
CASSFASAGELFF
TGTGCCAGCAGCTTTGCCTCGGCCGGGGAGCTGTTTTTT
>once|TRBJ2-1|NA|TRBV9
CASSANGGLIGNEQFF
TGTGCCAGCAGTGCCAACGGGGGCTTAATTGGTAATGAGCAGTTCTTC
>NA|TRBJ2-1|NA|TRBV7-2
CASSPSGAYNEQFF
TGTGCCAGCAGCCCCTCGGGGGCCTACAATGAGCAGTTCTTC
>NA|TRBJ2-1|NA|TRBV5-1
CASCPGPFAPRSYNEQFF
TGCGCCAGCTGCCCTGGGCCATTCGCGCCACGTTCCTACAATGAGCAGTTCTTC
>NA|TRBJ2-7|NA|TRBV6-5
CASSYLRDGYEQYF
TGTGCCAGCAGTTACCTCCGGGATGGCTACGAGCAGTACTTC
>NA|TRBJ2-3|NA|TRBV7-6
CASSLGGRTSTDTQYF
TGTGCCAGCAGCTTAGGTGGGAGGACGAGCACAGATACGCAGTATTTT
>NA|TRBJ2-1|NA|TRBV19
CASSTNHLAGQFF
TGTGCCAGTAGTACAAACCACCTAGCCGGGCAGTTCTTC
>NA|TRBJ2-5|TRBD1|TRBV28
CASSLEGADETQYF
TGTGCCAGCAGTTTAGAGGGGGCCGACGAGACCCAGTACTTC
>NA|TRBJ1-2|TRBD1|TRBV7-6
CASSSGTEYYGYTF
TGTGCCAGCAGCTCCGGGACAGAGTACTATGGCTACACCTTC
>NA|TRBJ1-2|TRBD1|TRBV14
CASSSTGGRLYGYTF
TGTGCCAGCAGCTCCACAGGGGGTCGACTGTATGGCTACACCTTC
>NA|TRBJ1-4|NA|TRBV2
CASSEAILGIGNEKLFF
TGTGCCAGCAGTGAAGCCATATTGGGGATCGGGAATGAAAAACTGTTTTTT
>NA|TRBJ1-1|TRBD1|TRBV7-3
CASSLTGGGDTEAFF
TGTGCCAGCAGCTTAACAGGGGGCGGTGATACTGAAGCTTTCTTT
>NA|TRBJ2-5|TRBD2|TRBV27
CASSPWGTSGVLGETQYF
TGTGCCAGCAGTCCATGGGGGACTAGCGGGGTATTAGGGGAGACCCAGTACTTC
>NA|TRBJ2-5|NA|TRBV7-9
CASRGNLGDKGTQYF
TGTGCCAGCAGAGGGAATCTCGGGGACAAAGGGACCCAGTACTTC